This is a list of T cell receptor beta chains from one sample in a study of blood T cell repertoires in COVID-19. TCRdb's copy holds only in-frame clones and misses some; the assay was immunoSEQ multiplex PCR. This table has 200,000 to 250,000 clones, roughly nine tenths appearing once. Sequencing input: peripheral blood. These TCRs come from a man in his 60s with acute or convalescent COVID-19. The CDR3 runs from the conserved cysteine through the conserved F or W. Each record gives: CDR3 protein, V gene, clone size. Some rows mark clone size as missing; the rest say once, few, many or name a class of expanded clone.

CDR3: CASSQDGGAGNTIYF
V: TRBV4-2
size: .

CDR3: CASSRATTGFLYEQYF
V: TRBV5-8
size: .

CDR3: CASRAAGPEAFF
V: TRBV6-5
size: .

CDR3: CAWSTGRTGNQPQHF
V: TRBV30
size: .

CDR3: CASSRGTVSPHWYF
V: TRBV6-2/TRBV6-3
size: .

CDR3: CASSIRGLTMGNTIYF
V: TRBV19
size: .

CDR3: CASSSGQGKTGELFF
V: TRBV27
size: .

CDR3: CASSLSVTDYGYTF
V: TRBV5-4
size: few

CDR3: CASSLSPGGEDTQYF
V: TRBV18
size: .

CDR3: CASSYEPGQGAWEQYF
V: TRBV28
size: .

CDR3: CASSTPLAGESEQYF
V: TRBV28
size: .

CDR3: CASSLDSSYNEQFF
V: TRBV11-2
size: .

CDR3: CASSRDKNTEAFF
V: TRBV19
size: .

CDR3: CATSDSPDGGARGYTF
V: TRBV24-1
size: .

CDR3: CASSWNEGRGELFF
V: TRBV5-1
size: few

CDR3: CASSSRDRVSYEQYF
V: TRBV7-9
size: .

CDR3: CASSLVQQGGETQYF
V: TRBV5-1
size: .

CDR3: CASRWAGGTNYGYTF
V: TRBV28
size: .

CDR3: CASSPGRAGKTYEQYF
V: TRBV11-3
size: .

CDR3: CASSLGGARNTEAFF
V: TRBV28
size: .

CDR3: CASSMTGEGQPQHF
V: TRBV19
size: .

CDR3: CASSYSRNQPQHF
V: TRBV6-5
size: .

CDR3: CASSIYPGQASYEQYF
V: TRBV19
size: .

CDR3: CATSDGHTYEQYF
V: TRBV24-1
size: .

CDR3: CASSTVSTGPRNF
V: TRBV12-3/TRBV12-4
size: .

CDR3: CASSARGRETQYF
V: TRBV7-2
size: .

CDR3: CASSSPGQDSSYNEQFF
V: TRBV7-3
size: .

CDR3: CTSSQGLAGGPYEQYF
V: TRBV1
size: .

CDR3: CASSWTENTEAFF
V: TRBV12-3/TRBV12-4
size: .

CDR3: CASSIYRENTGELFF
V: TRBV5-1
size: .

CDR3: CASGLATGTSGQETQYF
V: TRBV12-5
size: .

CDR3: CASTMTGASGVAKNIQYF
V: TRBV28
size: .

CDR3: CASSLGFFGTDNQPQHF
V: TRBV7-9
size: .

CDR3: CAARTGSSYNEQFF
V: TRBV30
size: .

CDR3: CASSLVVSGSYEQYF
V: TRBV11-2
size: .

CDR3: CASSWKGDEKLFF
V: TRBV27
size: .

CDR3: CASSREEQSFYGYTF
V: TRBV19
size: .

CDR3: CASSLGDRDGYTF
V: TRBV7-6
size: .

CDR3: CASMREESSYEQYF
V: TRBV2
size: .

CDR3: CSGRQENEKLFF
V: TRBV29-1
size: once

CDR3: CAISEGPRGGNYGYTF
V: TRBV10-3
size: .

CDR3: CASSSPGDSNQPQHF
V: TRBV27
size: .

CDR3: CAFIEADTQYF
V: TRBV6-5
size: few

CDR3: CASDWVRDRGGYGYTF
V: TRBV28
size: .

CDR3: CASSFPRTSGSSYEQYF
V: TRBV6-2/TRBV6-3
size: few

CDR3: CASSPPVGSGLFF
V: TRBV7-9
size: .

CDR3: CASSQSGTQYEQYF
V: TRBV7-8
size: .

CDR3: CASSLGLGGLDF
V: TRBV5-5
size: .

CDR3: CASSPLAVQETQYF
V: TRBV6-2/TRBV6-3
size: .

CDR3: CASSEGPPTGPNGNTIYF
V: TRBV6-1
size: .

CDR3: CASSQDRALGVNSPLHF
V: TRBV5-1
size: .

CDR3: CASSSDYLYNEQFF
V: TRBV5-4
size: .

CDR3: CASSVVRGRGAPDTQYF
V: TRBV9
size: .

CDR3: CASKKDREYNEQFF
V: TRBV27
size: .

CDR3: CASSLEDFTGRDEQFF
V: TRBV5-8
size: .

CDR3: CASIGSGTSGSLNEQFF
V: TRBV4-2
size: .

CDR3: CAISEHDRQPQHF
V: TRBV10-3
size: .